The 26 T cell receptor beta chains below come from one sample, sequenced in a study of T cell responses to AZD1222 COVID-19 vaccine. The table came from immunoSEQ multiplex PCR; TCRdb's copy has only in-frame clones and leaves some out. The sample has roughly 170,000 clones, about 92% seen once. Sample: peripheral blood, taken on day 0 of AZD1222 vaccination. These receptors came from an adult in good health.

The chain employs TRBV7-2 and TRBJ1-2; the D gene is possibly TRBD1 (6 bases). Germline loops: CDR1 SGHTA, CDR2 FQGNSA. The V gene lost 5 bases and the J gene lost 0 bases, with 10 bases spanning the gap. The CDR3 consists of 14 residues. CDR3 sequence reads: CASSGDRTNYGYTF. The CDR3 DNA reads as TGTGCCAGCAGCGGAGACAGGACTAACTATGGCTACACCTTC.

The rearrangement joins TRBV6-5 to TRBJ1-6; D gene uncertain. The CDR3 is 15 amino acids. Trimming left V 5 bases short and J 7 bases short, with 15 bases between. Germline CDR1 and CDR2: MNHEY and SVGAGI. In DNA, the CDR3 is TGTGCCAGCAGTACGGGAGGGCGACCAAATTCACCCCTCCACTTT. Its protein is CASSTGGRPNSPLHF.

This clone was detected only once. The gene calls are TRBV7-2 and TRBJ2-1; 9 nucleotides agree with TRBD1. The CDR3 spans 14 residues. The germline gives CDR1 SGHTA, CDR2 FQGNSA. J gave up 7 bases and V 5 bases, and 6 bases lay outside the gene matches. In nucleotides, the CDR3 is TGTGCCAGCAGCCCGGGACAGGGTCTGAATGAGCAGTTCTTC. Encoded protein: CASSPGQGLNEQFF.

The chain recombines TRBV18 with TRBJ1-2, with D tentatively TRBD1 (6 bases). V was shortened by 2 bases and J by 3 bases, with 19 bases between the two germline ends. CDR1 KGHSH and CDR2 LQKENI come from the germline V gene. The CDR3 is 17 residues long. CDR3 coding DNA: TGTGCCAGCTCACCAAGTCCGGGGGGCGATCTTGACTATGGCTACACCTTC. Amino acid sequence: CASSPSPGGDLDYGYTF.

The chain joins TRBV5-4 to TRBJ2-3, with D possibly being TRBD1 or TRBD2 (5 bases each). Germline CDR1 reads SGHNT; CDR2 reads YYREEE (reference sequence). V was shortened by 2 bases and J by 4 bases, with 20 bases between the two germline ends. The length of the CDR3 is 17 residues. The CDR3 loop is CASSFLWGRGLADTQYF. The CDR3 DNA reads TGTGCCAGCAGCTTTTTGTGGGGTCGGGGCCTCGCAGATACGCAGTATTTT.

The V call is TRBV5-5, the J call TRBJ1-2; no reliable D call. Germline values: CDR1 SGHKS, CDR2 YYEKEE (reference sequence). The CDR3 contains 14 residues. Trimming stripped 0 bases from V and 6 bases from J, with 12 bases between. The CDR3 DNA reads as TGTGCCAGCAGCTTGGCTAATCGGGCTCATGGCTACACCTTC. It codes for CASSLANRAHGYTF.

The chain couples TRBV11-2 to TRBJ2-5; 9 positions match TRBD2. Losses at the gene ends were 4 bases for V and 3 bases for J; bases not matched to a gene: 6. The germline V gene has CDR1 SGHAT and CDR2 FQNNGV. The CDR3 is made up of 15 amino acids. In nucleotides, the CDR3 is TGTGCCAGCAGCTATCCCGGGACTAGCAAAGAGACCCAGTACTTC. Amino acids: CASSYPGTSKETQYF.

The CDR3 DNA reads as TGTGCCAGCAGAGCCGATTGGACTGAAGCTTTCTTT. This codes for CASRADWTEAFF. The chain joins TRBV2 to TRBJ1-1; D unresolved. The CDR3 sequence is 12 residues long. The germline V and J ends were trimmed by 6 bases and 5 bases, with 10 bases remaining between them. Germline CDR1 SNHLY, CDR2 FYNNEI. Drawing the rest from reference TRBV2 and TRBJ1-1, the complete variable domain is EPEVTQTPSHQVTQMGQEVILRCVPISNHLYFYWYRQILGQKVEFLVSFYNNEISEKSEIFDDQFSVERPDGSNFTLKIRSTKLEDSAMYFCASRADWTEAFFGQGTRLTVV.

The V gene is TRBV5-1, the J gene TRBJ2-7, with D possibly TRBD2 on 6 matching bases. The germline V gene encodes CDR1 SGHRS and CDR2 YFSETQ. V was pared by 1 base and J by 2 bases, with 10 bases between. The CDR3 spans 14 residues. The CDR3 region is CASSLWGDTYEQYF. In nucleotides, the CDR3 is TGCGCCAGCAGCTTGTGGGGGGATACCTACGAGCAGTACTTC.

The chain links TRBV19 to TRBJ1-2; no clear D. V gave up 9 bases and J gave up 2 bases, with 13 bases separating them. CDR3 size: 13 residues. Germline assignment: CDR1 LNHDA and CDR2 SQIVND (reference sequence). CDR3: CASSPDGNYGYTF. CDR3 DNA: TGTGCCAGCAGTCCGGACGGCAACTATGGCTACACCTTC.

In its sample, this clone was seen once. The rearrangement uses TRBV4-1 and TRBJ1-5; D unclear. Looked up from germline, CDR1 is MGHRA and CDR2 is YSYEKL. Trimming removed 0 bases from V and 2 bases from J, with 8 bases in between. The CDR3 is 15 residues long. The CDR3 DNA is TGCGCCAGCAGCCAAGACGGTACCCGCAATCAGCCCCAGCATTTT. Its protein is CASSQDGTRNQPQHF.

The CDR3 DNA reads as TGTGCCAGCAGCTCCAACAGGGCAGGGCAAGGGCAGTACTTC. As protein: CASSSNRAGQGQYF. The chain links TRBV5-4 to TRBJ2-7, with TRBD1 as a possible D gene (6 bases). V was pared by 3 bases and J by 9 bases, with 19 bases between. The CDR3 length is 14 residues. The germline CDR1 and CDR2 sequences are SGHNT and YYREEE (reference sequence).

This clone was seen a few times. The chain is built from TRBV6-2 or TRBV6-3 and TRBJ2-1; D possibly matches TRBD1 or TRBD2 (5 bases each). The CDR3 covers 13 residues. V lost 3 bases to trimming and J lost 5 bases, with 8 bases between them. Germline V gene sequence: CDR1 MNHEY, CDR2 SVGEGT. CDR3 in amino acids: CASSYGTHNEQFF. The CDR3 coding sequence is TGTGCCAGCAGTTATGGGACCCACAATGAGCAGTTCTTC.

The chain uses TRBV7-9 and TRBJ2-6; D not certain. The ends were cut back, 4 bases at V and 1 base at J, with 8 bases in the middle. Germline V lookup: CDR1 SEHNR, CDR2 FQNEAQ (reference sequence). This CDR3 is built from 15 residues. For the CDR3, the DNA is TGTGCCAGCAGCTACGGTCAGTCTGGGGCCAACGTCCTGACTTTC. Amino acids: CASSYGQSGANVLTF.

The V call is TRBV25-1, the J call TRBJ2-3; TRBD2 matches at 11 bases. Germline lookup yields CDR1 MGHDK and CDR2 SYGVNS. The length of the CDR3 is 15 residues. After removal of 6 bases from V and 5 bases from J, the junction contained 7 bases not matched to a gene. CDR3 sequence (DNA): TGTGCCAGCAGCGCACTAGCGGGGGTGGAAGATACGCAGTATTTT. Amino acid sequence: CASSALAGVEDTQYF.

The chain recombines TRBV10-1 with TRBJ1-2; maybe TRBD1 (6 bases). CDR3 size: 17 residues. The V end was cut by 1 base, the J end by 6 bases, with 21 bases between. The germline V gene has CDR1 WNHNN and CDR2 SYGVQD (reference sequence). The CDR3 bases are TGCGCCAGCAGTGAGTGCGGCAGGGGTGTTAAAAGTGATGGCTACACCTTC. Its translation: CASSECGRGVKSDGYTF.

The V call is TRBV6-5, the J call TRBJ2-1; 9 nucleotides agree with TRBD2. CDR1 is MNHEY and CDR2 is SVGAGI in the germline V gene. V trimming: 5 bases; J trimming: 2 bases; junction bases outside the gene matches: 4. The CDR3 has 15 residues. In nucleotides, the CDR3 is TGTGCCAGCAGTCTGAGCGGGGGGCCCTACAATGAGCAGTTCTTC. Translated, it gives CASSLSGGPYNEQFF.

The chain employs TRBV6-6 and TRBJ1-2; D ambiguous. The CDR3 consists of 13 residues. Looked up from germline, CDR1 is MNHNY and CDR2 is SVGAGI (reference sequence). Trimming left V 4 bases short and J 5 bases short, with 11 bases between. The CDR3 protein is CASSWEELYGYTF. The DNA of the CDR3 is TGTGCCAGCAGTTGGGAGGAGCTTTATGGCTACACCTTC.

The V call is TRBV18, the J call TRBJ2-5; 10 nucleotides line up with TRBD1. There are 16 residues in the CDR3. J lost 5 bases, V lost 0 bases, and 6 bases had no gene match. CDR1 KGHSH and CDR2 LQKENI come from the germline V gene. The CDR3: CASSPPGQGVAETQYF. The CDR3 nucleotides are TGTGCCAGCTCACCACCTGGACAGGGGGTCGCGGAGACCCAGTACTTC.

The V call is TRBV28, the J call TRBJ1-1; D perhaps matches TRBD1 (6 bases). CDR1 and CDR2 from the germline V gene are MDHEN and SYDVKM. The CDR3 has 15 amino acids. The V gene lost 4 bases and the J gene lost 0 bases, with 12 bases spanning the gap. CDR3 sequence reads: CASSYGGGMNTEAFF. The CDR3 nucleotides are TGTGCCAGCAGTTATGGAGGGGGAATGAACACTGAAGCTTTCTTT.

CDR3 in amino acids: CASSSGTGRYEQYF. DNA for the CDR3: TGTGCCAGCTCGTCCGGGACAGGGAGATACGAGCAGTACTTC. The chain is built from TRBV18 and TRBJ2-7; 9 bases agree with TRBD1. The CDR3 runs 14 residues. CDR1 KGHSH and CDR2 LQKENI come from the germline V gene. Germline trimming cut 6 bases from V and 4 bases from J; bases unmatched to any gene: 7.

The chain has TRBV5-1 and TRBJ2-3; 7 bases map to TRBD1. This CDR3 has 15 residues. V lost 5 bases to trimming and J lost 2 bases; unmatched junction nucleotides: 8. The germline CDR1 and CDR2 sequences are SGHRS and YFSETQ. The CDR3 spells CASSTGTVLTDTQYF. CDR3 coding DNA: TGCGCCAGCAGTACCGGGACAGTCCTCACAGATACGCAGTATTTT.

The J gene is TRBJ2-7, the V gene TRBV2; TRBD1 agrees at 9 bases. Germline trimming cut 8 bases from V and 5 bases from J; bases unmatched to any gene: 7. CDR3 length: 13 amino acids. CDR1 and CDR2 from the germline V gene are SNHLY and FYNNEI. The CDR3 nucleotides are TGTGCCAGCGAATACAGGGGGCCCAACGAGCAGTACTTC. Translated: CASEYRGPNEQYF.

The rearrangement uses TRBV6-5 and TRBJ2-7; D unclear. This CDR3 is built from 12 residues. Deletions cut 8 bases from V and 1 base from J, with 9 bases between. CDR1 is MNHEY, CDR2 SVGAGI, per germline. CDR3 DNA: TGTGCCAGCCTGGGGAATTCCTACGAGCAGTACTTC. Protein sequence: CASLGNSYEQYF.

The CDR3 spells CASSYSSGHEQFF. CDR3 DNA sequence: TGTGCCAGCAGTTACTCGTCTGGGCATGAGCAGTTCTTC. The V and J genes are TRBV6-5 and TRBJ2-1; D not certain. Per germline, CDR1 MNHEY and CDR2 SVGAGI. The CDR3 is 13 amino acids. Trimming removed 0 bases at V and 8 bases at J, with 8 bases between.

V usage is TRBV30 and J usage is TRBJ2-7; 7 bases fit TRBD2. This CDR3 region has 13 residues. Trimming cost V 5 bases and J 0 bases; bases outside gene matches: 4. The germline gives CDR1 GTSNPN, CDR2 SVGIG (reference sequence). The CDR3 region has the DNA TGTGCCTGGGAAGCGGGGTACTCCTACGAGCAGTACTTC. Translating it yields CAWEAGYSYEQYF.